What follows is one T cell receptor beta chain and its context. Its binding antigen is unknown. No qualities accompany the bases; no much larger clone lies one base away. The data originate from a study of blood T cells in healthy people across ages (dated by TCRdb to about 2015). For the study in its entirety: In model experiments, roughly one uniquely barcoded TCR beta cDNA molecule per two T cells was captured by template switching. The study measured age-related changes in TCR beta repertoire diversity using deep sequencing normalized with unique cDNA molecular identifiers. Four age groups were formed from the donors: young (average approximately 15 years), middle-aged (less than 40), aged (under 70) and long-lived (82). To avoid experimental bias, donors of different ages were distributed randomly across sequencing lanes. Two additional independent replicas of 1 million unique cDNA reads from the same blood draw were analyzed for two donors (one aged 18 to 30 and one aged 80 or older).

The study at large found these results: Donor CMV infection status was unknown, potentially confounding age-related changes in expanded clonotypes. Since profiling was done on bulk unsorted PBMCs, naive and antigen-experienced compartments could not be conclusively compared. Estimates of total diversity based on one million sequenced T cells were regarded as lower bounds and as underestimates. Compared with the aged group, more naive CD4+ T cells, fewer expanded clones and increased TCR diversity were shown by the long-lived group, suggesting age selection. As age increased, observed TCR beta diversity per million T cells dropped in a roughly linear way, and a significant reduction was already evident by age around 41. There was a strong correlation between observed TCR beta diversity and the percentage of naive T cells measured by flow cytometry.

The V end loses 5 bases and the J end loses 3 bases, and a stretch of 12 bases separates them. From cysteine to phenylalanine, the CDR3 is 13 amino acids long. Only CDR3 DNA is held: 39 bases, read in frame from base 1. The germline V gene specifies SGHRS as CDR1 and YFSETQ as CDR2. Donors were 35 to 40 systemically healthy Caucasian individuals from Russia aged roughly 6 to 100 years. About 9.1 milliliters of peripheral blood were collected from each donor into EDTA-treated Vacutainer tubes. PBMCs were isolated by Ficoll-Paque density-gradient centrifugation, with at least 6 million obtained per sample. Trizol reagent was used to extract total RNA from PBMCs, with at least 6 micrograms per sample. The percentages of naive CD45RAhigh/CD27high T cells were determined by flow cytometry on a PBMC aliquot from every donor. The protocol used for the library was 5' RACE. TCRdb shows the sequencer as Illumina HiSeq 2500. A second about 7 to 11 cycle PCR used a sample-barcoded 5' primer and a J-beta primer mix. A unique molecular identifier was introduced onto each TCR beta cDNA molecule by a template-switch 5' adaptor carrying 12 random nucleotides. Each sample yielded at least 3 million CDR3-containing paired-end reads. First-strand cDNA synthesis was performed from all RNA using the Mint cDNA synthesis kit, with priming by a TRBC-specific oligonucleotide. All cDNA was treated with uracil-DNA glycosylase and then went through a first 18-cycle PCR with the universal primers M1SS and BC2_uni_R. For the original study's pipeline: Each sample was normalized by randomly selecting 1 million high-quality reads, each carrying a distinct molecular identifier. Instead of being binned into consensus sequences, reads with shared molecular identifiers were discarded. MiTCR, set to a Q25 quality threshold and the strictest error-elimination algorithm, was used for CDR3 identification, clonotype clustering and error correction. A nonparametric unseen species model with Euler transformation was used to estimate a lower bound on total TCR beta diversity. Starting from the raw public reads, TCRdb applied fastp trimming at Q25, assembled clones with MiXCR and retained in-frame beta chains. Identical CDR3 proteins give one entry, which carries the most common genes and DNA. In this record, the V and J calls reflect TCRdb's handling and not the investigators' own analysis. The sample records over a million distinct CDR3 sequences, approximately 38% of which are singletons. 6.5% to 10% of the sample comes from the top ten.

The rearrangement combines TRBV5-1 with TRBJ2-7; no confident D gene assignment can be made. The sequence derives from a young woman in good health. The specimen was blood. The DNA sequence reads TGCGCCAGCAGGGAAAGGCCCGGCTACGAGCAGTACTTC. It translates as CASRERPGYEQYF.